Listed below are T cell receptor beta chains from one sample, sequenced in a study of blood T cell repertoires in COVID-19. Produced via immunoSEQ multiplex PCR; TCRdb's table is partial and in-frame only. Among 110,000 or so clones listed, about 90% were seen once. Sequenced: peripheral blood. All receptors derive from a man aged 65 to 85 who had recovered from COVID-19. The CDR3 runs from the conserved cysteine through the conserved F or W. D genes are given only for firm matches. The listing skips clone size in some rows; elsewhere it reads once, few, many or a size class.

V gene	J gene	clone size	D gene	CDR3 DNA	CDR3 protein
TRBV6-6	TRBJ2-3	-	-	TGTGCCAGCAGCAGACAGATCACAGATACGCAGTATTTT	CASSRQITDTQYF
TRBV4-1	TRBJ2-5	few	-	TGCGCCAGCAGCCACCACAGGGCCCAAGAGACCCAGTACTTC	CASSHHRAQETQYF
TRBV6-5	TRBJ1-2	-	-	TGTGCCAGCAGTCGAGGTGACTATGGCTACACCTTC	CASSRGDYGYTF
TRBV29-1	TRBJ2-5	-	TRBD1	TGCAGCGCCGGGGACAGGGGAGCAGAGACCCAGTACTTC	CSAGDRGAETQYF
TRBV24-1	TRBJ2-2	-	-	TGTGCCACCTCGGCAGGGTGGACCGGGGAGCTGTTTTTT	CATSAGWTGELFF
TRBV4-3	TRBJ2-2	-	-	TGCGCCAGCAGCCAAATGGTTTGGCGTAGCGATTCCACGAACACCGGGGAGCTGTTTTTT	CASSQMVWRSDSTNTGELFF
TRBV6-1	TRBJ1-1	-	-	TGTGCCAGCAGTGAAGTCAGTTCTGATAGTCAGGGATTTAACACTGAAGCTTTCTTT	CASSEVSSDSQGFNTEAFF
TRBV27	TRBJ1-2	-	TRBD1	TGTGCCAGCAAACGGACAGGGCCAAACTATGGCTACACCTTC	CASKRTGPNYGYTF
TRBV5-6	TRBJ2-2	-	TRBD2	TGTGCCAGCAGCTTGTTTCGCGGGGGGCCTGGGGGTAACACCGGGGAGCTGTTTTTT	CASSLFRGGPGGNTGELFF
TRBV5-4	TRBJ2-5	-	-	TGTGCCAGCAGCTTGTTCCTAGAGACCCAGTACTTC	CASSLFLETQYF